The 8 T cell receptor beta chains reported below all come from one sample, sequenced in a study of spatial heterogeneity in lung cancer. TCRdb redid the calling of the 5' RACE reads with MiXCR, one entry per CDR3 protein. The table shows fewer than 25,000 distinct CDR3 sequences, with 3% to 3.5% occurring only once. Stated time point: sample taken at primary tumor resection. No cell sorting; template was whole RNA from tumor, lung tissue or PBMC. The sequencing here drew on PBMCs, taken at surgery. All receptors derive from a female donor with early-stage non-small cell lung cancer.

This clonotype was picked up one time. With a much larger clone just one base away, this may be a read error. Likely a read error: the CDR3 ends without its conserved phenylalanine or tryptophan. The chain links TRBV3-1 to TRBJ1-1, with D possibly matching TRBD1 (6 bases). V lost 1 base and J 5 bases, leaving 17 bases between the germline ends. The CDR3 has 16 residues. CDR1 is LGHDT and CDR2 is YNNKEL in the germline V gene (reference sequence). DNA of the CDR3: TGTGCCAGCAGCCAAGGGGCGGGGGCAGGTTGGACTGAAGCTTTCTCT. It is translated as CASSQGAGAGWTEAFS.

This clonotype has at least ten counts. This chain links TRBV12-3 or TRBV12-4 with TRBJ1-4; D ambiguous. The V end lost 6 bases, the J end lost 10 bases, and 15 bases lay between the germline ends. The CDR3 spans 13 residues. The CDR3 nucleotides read TGTGCCAGCAGCACCTCGGCGACGAGAAAACTGTTTTTT. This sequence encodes CASSTSATRKLFF.

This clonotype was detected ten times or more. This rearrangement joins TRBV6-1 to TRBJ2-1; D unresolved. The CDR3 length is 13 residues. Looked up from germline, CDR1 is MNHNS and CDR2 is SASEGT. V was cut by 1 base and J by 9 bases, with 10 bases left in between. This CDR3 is CASSEVGDGEQFF. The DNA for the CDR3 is TGTGCCAGCAGTGAAGTTGGCGATGGTGAGCAGTTCTTC.

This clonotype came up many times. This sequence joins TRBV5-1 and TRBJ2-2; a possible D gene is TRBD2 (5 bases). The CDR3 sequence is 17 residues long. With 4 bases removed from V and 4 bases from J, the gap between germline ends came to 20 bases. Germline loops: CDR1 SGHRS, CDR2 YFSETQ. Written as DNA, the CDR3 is TGCGCCAGCAGCCCCAACCCACTAGGATCGGGCACCGGGGAGCTGTTTTTT. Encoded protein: CASSPNPLGSGTGELFF. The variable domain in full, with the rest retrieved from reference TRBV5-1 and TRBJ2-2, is KAGVTQTPRYLIKTRGQQVTLSCSPISGHRSVSWYQQTPGQGLQFLFEYFSETQRNKGNFPGRFSGRQFSNSRSEMNVSTLELGDSALYLCASSPNPLGSGTGELFFGEGSRLTVL.

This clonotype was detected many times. The chain's CDR3 is CASSGPASVGTSTDTQYF. DNA for the CDR3: TGTGCCAGCAGTGGACCCGCTAGCGTAGGAACTAGCACAGATACGCAGTATTTT. The rearrangement links TRBV6-1 to TRBJ2-3, with D maybe TRBD2 (6 bases). The CDR3 loop spans 18 amino acids. Deletions cut 4 bases from V and 0 bases from J, with 20 bases between. Looked up from germline, CDR1 is MNHNS and CDR2 is SASEGT.

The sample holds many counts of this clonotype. For the CDR3, the DNA is TGTGCCAGCAGTGACAGGGCCGCTCAGCCCCAGCATTTT. Translated, it gives CASSDRAAQPQHF. The rearrangement uses TRBV25-1 and TRBJ1-5; a weak D match, TRBD1 (5 bases). Trimming cost V 3 bases and J 6 bases, with 9 bases left between them. This CDR3 is 13 amino acids long. Germline V gives CDR1 MGHDK, CDR2 SYGVNS.

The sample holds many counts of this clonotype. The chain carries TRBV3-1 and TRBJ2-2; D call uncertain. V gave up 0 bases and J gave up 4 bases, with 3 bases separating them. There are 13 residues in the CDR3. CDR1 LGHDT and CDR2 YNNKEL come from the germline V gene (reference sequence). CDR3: CASSQDGTGELFF. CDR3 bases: TGTGCCAGCAGCCAAGATGGCACCGGGGAGCTGTTTTTT. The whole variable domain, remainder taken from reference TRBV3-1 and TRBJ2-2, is DTAVSQTPKYLVTQMGNDKSIKCEQNLGHDTMYWYKQDSKKFLKIMFSYNNKELIINETVPNRFSPKSPDKAHLNLHINSLELGDSAVYFCASSQDGTGELFFGEGSRLTVL.

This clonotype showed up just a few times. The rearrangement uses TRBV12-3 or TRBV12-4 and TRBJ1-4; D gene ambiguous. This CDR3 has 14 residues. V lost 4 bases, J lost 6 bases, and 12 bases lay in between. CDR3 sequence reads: CASSWRIGDEKLFF. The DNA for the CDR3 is TGTGCCAGCAGTTGGCGGATTGGGGATGAAAAACTGTTTTTT.